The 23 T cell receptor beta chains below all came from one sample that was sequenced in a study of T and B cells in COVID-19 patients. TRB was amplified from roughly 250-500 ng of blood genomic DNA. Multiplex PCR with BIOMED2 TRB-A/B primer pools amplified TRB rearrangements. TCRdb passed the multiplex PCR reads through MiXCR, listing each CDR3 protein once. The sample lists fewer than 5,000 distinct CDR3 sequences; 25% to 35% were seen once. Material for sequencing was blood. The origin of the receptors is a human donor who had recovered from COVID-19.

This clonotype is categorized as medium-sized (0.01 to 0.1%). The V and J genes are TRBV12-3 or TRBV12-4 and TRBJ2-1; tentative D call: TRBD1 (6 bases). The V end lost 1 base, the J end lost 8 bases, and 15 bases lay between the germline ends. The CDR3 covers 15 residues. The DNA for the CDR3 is TGTGCCAGCAGTTTAGGGTCAGGGGATGTGTATGAGCAGTTCTTC. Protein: CASSLGSGDVYEQFF.

The CDR3 here is CASSLEELVGNGYTF. For the CDR3, the DNA is TGTGCCAGCAGCTTGGAAGAATTAGTTGGGAATGGCTACACCTTC. The chain uses TRBV5-5 and TRBJ1-2, with D unclear. The V and J ends lost 0 bases and 6 bases respectively, with 15 bases between them. The CDR3 is 15 amino acids. The V gene's germline CDR1 is SGHKS and CDR2 YYEKEE (reference sequence).

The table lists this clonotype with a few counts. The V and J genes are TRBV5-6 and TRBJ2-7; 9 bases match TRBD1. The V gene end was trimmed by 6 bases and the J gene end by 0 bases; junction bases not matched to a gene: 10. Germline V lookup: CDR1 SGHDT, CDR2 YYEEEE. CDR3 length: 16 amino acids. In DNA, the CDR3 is TGTGCCAGCATGGCGGGCCCGGGACAGGGCTCCTACGAGCAGTACTTC. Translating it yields CASMAGPGQGSYEQYF.

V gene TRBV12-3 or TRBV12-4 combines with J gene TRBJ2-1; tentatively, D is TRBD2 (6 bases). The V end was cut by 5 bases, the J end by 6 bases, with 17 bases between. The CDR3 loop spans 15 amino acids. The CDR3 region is CASSTDGWRGNEQFF. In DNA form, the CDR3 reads TGTGCCAGCAGTACGGACGGCTGGAGGGGCAATGAGCAGTTCTTC.

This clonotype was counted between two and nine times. The CDR3 region is CATSDHSGANVLTF. Here the CDR3 DNA reads TGTGCCACCAGTGACCACTCTGGGGCCAACGTCCTGACTTTC. This chain connects TRBV24-1 to TRBJ2-6; D is undetermined. Per the germline V gene, CDR1 is KGHDR and CDR2 is SFDVKD. Trimming took 4 bases from V and 0 from J, leaving 3 bases between them. This CDR3 contains 14 residues.

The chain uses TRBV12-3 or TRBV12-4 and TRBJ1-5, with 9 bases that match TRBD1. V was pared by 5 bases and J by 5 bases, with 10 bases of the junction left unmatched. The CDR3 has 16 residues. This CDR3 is CASSLRGTGTDQPQHF. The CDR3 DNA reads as TGTGCCAGCAGTCTACGGGGGACAGGGACGGATCAGCCCCAGCATTTT.

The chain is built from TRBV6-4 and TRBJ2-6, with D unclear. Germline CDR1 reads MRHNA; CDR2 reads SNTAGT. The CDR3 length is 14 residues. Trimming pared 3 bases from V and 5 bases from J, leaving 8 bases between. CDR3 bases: TGTGCCAGCAGTGAAGGGTCTTGGGCCAACGTCCTGACTTTC. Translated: CASSEGSWANVLTF.

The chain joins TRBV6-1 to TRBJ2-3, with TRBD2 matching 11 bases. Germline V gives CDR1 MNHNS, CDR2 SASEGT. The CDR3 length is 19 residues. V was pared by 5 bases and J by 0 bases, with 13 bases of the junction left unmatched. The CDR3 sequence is CASSRLAGIVRGSTDTQYF. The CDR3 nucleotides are TGTGCCAGCAGTAGACTAGCGGGAATAGTCCGGGGGAGCACAGATACGCAGTATTTT.

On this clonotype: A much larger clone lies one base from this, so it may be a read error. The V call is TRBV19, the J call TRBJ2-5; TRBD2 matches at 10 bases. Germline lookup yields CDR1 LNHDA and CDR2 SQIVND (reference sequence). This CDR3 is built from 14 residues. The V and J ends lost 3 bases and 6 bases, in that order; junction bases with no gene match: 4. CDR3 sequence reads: CASSISSGRQTQYF. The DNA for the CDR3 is TGTGCCAGTAGTATCTCTAGCGGGAGACAGACCCAGTACTTC.

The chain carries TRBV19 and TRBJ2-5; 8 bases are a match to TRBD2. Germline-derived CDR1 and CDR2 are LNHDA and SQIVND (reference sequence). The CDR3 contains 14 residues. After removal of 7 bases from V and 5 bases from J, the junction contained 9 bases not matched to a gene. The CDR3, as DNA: TGTGCCAGTACCAAACGATCGGGGGGGGAGACCCAGTACTTC. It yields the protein CASTKRSGGETQYF.

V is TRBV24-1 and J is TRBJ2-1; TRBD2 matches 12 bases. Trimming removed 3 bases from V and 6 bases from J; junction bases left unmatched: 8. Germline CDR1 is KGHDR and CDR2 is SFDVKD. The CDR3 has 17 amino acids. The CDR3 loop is CATSDAEASGRVNEQFF. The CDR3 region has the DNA TGTGCCACCAGTGATGCGGAGGCTAGCGGGAGGGTCAATGAGCAGTTCTTC.

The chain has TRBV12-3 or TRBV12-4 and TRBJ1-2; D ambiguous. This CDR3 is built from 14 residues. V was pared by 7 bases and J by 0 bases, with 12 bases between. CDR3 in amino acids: CASTRSLANYGYTF. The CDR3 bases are TGTGCCAGCACGAGGTCGCTAGCTAACTATGGCTACACCTTC.

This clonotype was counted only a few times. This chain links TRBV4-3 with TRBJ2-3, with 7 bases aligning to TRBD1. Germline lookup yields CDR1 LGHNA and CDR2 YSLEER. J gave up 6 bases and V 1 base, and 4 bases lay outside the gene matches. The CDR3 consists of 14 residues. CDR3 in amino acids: CASSQASTGDTQYF. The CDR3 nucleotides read TGCGCCAGCAGCCAAGCCTCGACAGGGGATACGCAGTATTTT.

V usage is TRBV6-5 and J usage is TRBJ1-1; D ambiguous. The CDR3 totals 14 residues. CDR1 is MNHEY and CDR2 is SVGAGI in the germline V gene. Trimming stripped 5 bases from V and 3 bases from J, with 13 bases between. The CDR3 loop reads CASSRPNRDTEAFF. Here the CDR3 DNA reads TGTGCCAGCAGTCGTCCCAACCGGGACACTGAAGCTTTCTTT.

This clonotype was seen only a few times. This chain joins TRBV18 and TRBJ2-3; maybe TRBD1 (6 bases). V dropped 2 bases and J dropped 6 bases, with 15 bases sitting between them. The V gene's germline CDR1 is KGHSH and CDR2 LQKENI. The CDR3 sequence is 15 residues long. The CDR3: CASSPARGTGDTQYF. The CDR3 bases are TGTGCCAGCTCACCAGCCAGGGGTACCGGTGATACGCAGTATTTT.

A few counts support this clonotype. CDR3 amino acids: CASSPTGQGLYEQFF. In DNA form, the CDR3 reads TGTGCCAGCAGTCCCACGGGACAGGGCCTCTATGAGCAGTTCTTC. The chain links TRBV27 to TRBJ2-1; 9 nucleotides line up with TRBD1. V gave up 5 bases and J gave up 8 bases; unmatched junction bases: 10. This CDR3 has 15 residues. In germline, CDR1 is MNHEY, CDR2 SMNVEV (reference sequence).

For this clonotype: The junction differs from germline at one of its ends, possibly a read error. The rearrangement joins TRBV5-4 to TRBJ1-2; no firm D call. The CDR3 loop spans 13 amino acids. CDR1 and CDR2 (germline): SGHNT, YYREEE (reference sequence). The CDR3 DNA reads TGCGCCAGCAGCTTGGTGCCGGCCTATGGCTACACCTTC. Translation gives CASSLVPAYGYTF.

In nucleotides, the CDR3 is TGTGCCAGCAGCCAAGATCTGGGCGGCGGGGGCTCCTACAATGAGCAGTTCTTC. Its translation: CASSQDLGGGGSYNEQFF. This chain uses TRBV14 with TRBJ2-1; 7 nucleotides match TRBD2. The germline V gene encodes CDR1 SGHDN and CDR2 FVKESK. J was trimmed by 0 bases and V by 0 bases; bases with no gene match: 8. The CDR3 loop spans 18 amino acids.

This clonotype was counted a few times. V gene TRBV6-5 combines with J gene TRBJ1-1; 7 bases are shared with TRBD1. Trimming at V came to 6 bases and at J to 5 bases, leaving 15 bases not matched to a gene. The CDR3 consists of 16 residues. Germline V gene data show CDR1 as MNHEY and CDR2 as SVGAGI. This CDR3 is CASSPRLYRGGTEAFF. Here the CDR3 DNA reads TGTGCCAGCAGCCCCCGATTATACAGGGGAGGAACTGAAGCTTTCTTT.

In nucleotides, the CDR3 is TGTGCCAGCACCGACAGGGGGCGGATCTACGAGCAGTACTTC. This translates into CASTDRGRIYEQYF. The gene calls are TRBV5-5 and TRBJ2-7, with TRBD1 matching over 10 bases. Germline V lookup: CDR1 SGHKS, CDR2 YYEKEE (reference sequence). Trimming at V came to 6 bases and at J to 3 bases, leaving 6 bases not matched to a gene. The CDR3 sequence is 14 residues long.

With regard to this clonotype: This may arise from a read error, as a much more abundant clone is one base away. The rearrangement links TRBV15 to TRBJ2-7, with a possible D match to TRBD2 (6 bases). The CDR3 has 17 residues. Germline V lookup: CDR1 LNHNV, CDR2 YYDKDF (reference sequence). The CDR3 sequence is CATGRVLQEGGSYEQYF. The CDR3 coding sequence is TGTGCCACCGGCAGAGTATTACAGGAGGGAGGCTCCTACGAGCAGTACTTC. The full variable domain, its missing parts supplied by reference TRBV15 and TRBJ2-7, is DAMVIQNPRYQVTQFGKPVTLSCSQTLNHNVMYWYQQKSSQAPKLLFHYYDKDFNNEADTPDNFQSRRPNTSFCFLDIRSPGLGDTAMYLCATGRVLQEGGSYEQYFGPGTRLTVT.

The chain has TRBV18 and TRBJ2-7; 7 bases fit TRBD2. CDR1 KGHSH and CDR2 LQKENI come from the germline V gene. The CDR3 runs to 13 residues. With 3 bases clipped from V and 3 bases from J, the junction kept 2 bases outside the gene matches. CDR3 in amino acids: CASSPGTNYEQYF. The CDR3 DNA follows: TGTGCCAGCTCACCCGGGACTAACTACGAGCAGTACTTC.

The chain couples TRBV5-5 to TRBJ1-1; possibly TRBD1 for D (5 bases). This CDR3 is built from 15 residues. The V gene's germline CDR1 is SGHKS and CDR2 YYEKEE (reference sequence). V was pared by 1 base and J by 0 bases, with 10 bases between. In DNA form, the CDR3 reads TGTGCCAGCAGCTTGCAGGCAGGGCTGAACACTGAAGCTTTCTTT. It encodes CASSLQAGLNTEAFF. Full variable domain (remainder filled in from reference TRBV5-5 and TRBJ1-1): DAGVTQSPTHLIKTRGQQVTLRCSPISGHKSVSWYQQVLGQGPQFIFQYYEKEERGRGNFPDRFSARQFPNYSSELNVNALLLGDSALYLCASSLQAGLNTEAFFGQGTRLTVV.